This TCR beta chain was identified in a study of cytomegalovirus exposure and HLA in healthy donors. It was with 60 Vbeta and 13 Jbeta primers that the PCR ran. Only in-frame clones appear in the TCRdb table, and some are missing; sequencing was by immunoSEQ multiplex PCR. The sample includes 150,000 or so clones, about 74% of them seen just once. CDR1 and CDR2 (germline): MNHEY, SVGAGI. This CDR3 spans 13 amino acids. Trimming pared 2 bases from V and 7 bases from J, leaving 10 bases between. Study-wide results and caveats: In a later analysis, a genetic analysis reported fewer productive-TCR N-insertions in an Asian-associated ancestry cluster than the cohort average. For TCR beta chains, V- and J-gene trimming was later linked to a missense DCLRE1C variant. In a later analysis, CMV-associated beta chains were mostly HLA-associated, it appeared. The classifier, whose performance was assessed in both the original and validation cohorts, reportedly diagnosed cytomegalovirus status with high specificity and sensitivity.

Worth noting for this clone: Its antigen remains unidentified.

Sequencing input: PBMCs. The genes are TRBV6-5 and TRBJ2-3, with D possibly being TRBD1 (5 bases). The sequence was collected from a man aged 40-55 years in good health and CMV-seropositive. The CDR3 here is CASSYPGANTQYF. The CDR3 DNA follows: TGTGCCAGCAGTTACCCTGGGGCCAATACGCAGTATTTT.